This entry lists 15 T cell receptor beta chains sequenced from one sample in a study of siplizumab effects on memory and regulatory T cells. Libraries were prepared by immunoSEQ multiplex PCR; TCRdb keeps only in-frame clonotypes and omits some of them. Found here are under 140,000 clones, more than 90% of them singletons; the top ten hold approximately 1.2%. The sample consisted of CD4+ T cells sorted from blood. Receptor source: a human donor in good health.

The J gene is TRBJ2-1, the V gene TRBV12-5; D ambiguous. The germline gives CDR1 LGHNT, CDR2 FRNRAP. The CDR3 totals 12 residues. V was trimmed by 0 bases and J by 9 bases, leaving 6 bases between them. The CDR3 here is CASGLVRGEQFF. CDR3 sequence (DNA): TGTGCTAGTGGTTTGGTGAGAGGTGAGCAGTTCTTC. Full variable domain (missing parts from reference TRBV12-5 and TRBJ2-1): DARVTQTPRHKVTEMGQEVTMRCQPILGHNTVFWYRQTMMQGLELLAYFRNRAPLDDSGMPKDRFSAEMPDATLATLKIQPSEPRDSAVYFCASGLVRGEQFFGPGTRLTVL.

V is TRBV9 and J is TRBJ2-1; 10 positions agree with TRBD2. The CDR3 totals 16 residues. Germline trimming cut 3 bases from V and 1 base from J; bases unmatched to any gene: 4. The germline V gene encodes CDR1 SGDLS and CDR2 YYNGEE. CDR3 nucleotides: TGTGCCAGCAGCGCTAGGGGACTAGCGTCCTACAATGAGCAGTTCTTC. Translating it yields CASSARGLASYNEQFF. The variable domain in full, completed from reference TRBV9 and TRBJ2-1, reads DSGVTQTPKHLITATGQRVTLRCSPRSGDLSVYWYQQSLDQGLQFLIQYYNGEERAKGNILERFSAQQFPDLHSELNLSSLELGDSALYFCASSARGLASYNEQFFGPGTRLTVL.

This chain connects TRBV11-2 to TRBJ2-1, with D perhaps matching TRBD2 (6 bases). V lost 5 bases and J lost 0, with 11 bases in between. The germline CDR1 and CDR2 sequences are SGHAT and FQNNGV. The CDR3 has 15 residues. In DNA form, the CDR3 reads TGTGCCAGCAGCCTACTCGGGAGCTCCTACAATGAGCAGTTCTTC. Translated: CASSLLGSSYNEQFF.

The chain carries TRBV6-6 and TRBJ2-7; unclear D gene. CDR3 length: 15 amino acids. V was shortened by 3 bases and J by 0 bases, with 12 bases between the two germline ends. In germline, CDR1 is MNHNY, CDR2 SVGAGI (reference sequence). CDR3 nucleotides: TGTGCCAGCAGTTATAGCCGTCCGAGCTCCTACGAGCAGTACTTC. It encodes CASSYSRPSSYEQYF.

The V gene is TRBV5-6, the J gene TRBJ2-6; D remains unclear. The germline gives CDR1 SGHDT, CDR2 YYEEEE. V shed 0 bases and J shed 0 bases, with 13 bases lying between them. This CDR3 has 18 amino acids. The CDR3 nucleotides read TGTGCCAGCAGCTTGGGCTTAGGGAAGGGCTCTGGGGCCAACGTCCTGACTTTC. This codes for CASSLGLGKGSGANVLTF.

This clone was picked up one time. The rearrangement links TRBV5-1 to TRBJ2-5; D may be TRBD1 (5 bases). The CDR3 contains 14 residues. Trimming cost V 6 bases and J 1 base, with 13 bases left between them. Germline V lookup: CDR1 SGHRS, CDR2 YFSETQ. CDR3 bases: TGCGCCAGCACGGCAGGGCCCACCCAAGAGACCCAGTACTTC. Protein sequence: CASTAGPTQETQYF.

In DNA, the CDR3 is TGTGCCAGCAGTGACTTGGGGCCCTATGGCTACACCTTC. Its translation: CASSDLGPYGYTF. This chain joins TRBV2 and TRBJ1-2, with D perhaps matching TRBD1 (5 bases). The V end lost 3 bases, the J end lost 4 bases, and 9 bases lay between the germline ends. CDR1 is SNHLY, CDR2 FYNNEI, per germline. This CDR3 spans 13 amino acids.

This clone was counted once. V gene TRBV15 combines with J gene TRBJ2-5, with D uncertain. The CDR3 is 14 amino acids. Germline V gene sequence: CDR1 LNHNV, CDR2 YYDKDF (reference sequence). Trimming took 1 base from V and 5 from J, leaving 11 bases between them. As DNA, the CDR3 is TGTGCCACCAGCAGAGCCCTCGGCCTGGAGACCCAGTACTTC. Protein sequence: CATSRALGLETQYF.

V usage is TRBV9 and J usage is TRBJ2-2; D not certain. Between the trimmed V and J ends, which lost 0 bases and 10 bases, there was a span of 13 bases. The CDR3 consists of 14 residues. Germline CDR1 and CDR2: SGDLS and YYNGEE. In DNA form, the CDR3 reads TGTGCCAGCAGCGTAGATGTGCGGTCTGAGGAGCTGTTTTTT. This codes for CASSVDVRSEELFF.

This rearrangement joins TRBV7-9 to TRBJ2-2; D uncertain. The V end was cut by 5 bases, the J end by 8 bases, with 9 bases between. The CDR3 has 12 amino acids. The germline V gene has CDR1 SEHNR and CDR2 FQNEAQ (reference sequence). The CDR3 sequence: CASSRPEGELFF. The CDR3 DNA follows: TGTGCCAGCAGCCGCCCGGAAGGGGAGCTGTTTTTT.

The chain links TRBV5-6 to TRBJ2-3; D is possibly TRBD1 or TRBD2 (6 bases each). The CDR3 has 13 amino acids. The V and J ends lost 1 base and 7 bases respectively, with 10 bases between them. Germline CDR1 and CDR2: SGHDT and YYEEEE. The CDR3 DNA follows: TGTGCCAGCAGCTTGAAGGGGGGCAATACGCAGTATTTT. Its translation: CASSLKGGNTQYF.

J is TRBJ1-6 and V is TRBV6-5; perhaps TRBD1 as D (6 bases). This CDR3 is 15 amino acids long. V lost 5 bases to trimming and J lost 5 bases, with 13 bases between them. Germline V gene lookup returns CDR1 MNHEY and CDR2 SVGAGI. The CDR3 coding sequence is TGTGCCAGCAGTCAGGTTCGGGGGCATAATTCACCCCTCCACTTT. The encoded protein is CASSQVRGHNSPLHF.

The chain has TRBV6-5 and TRBJ2-1; no reliable D call. The CDR3 sequence is 14 residues long. V shed 0 bases and J shed 5 bases, with 8 bases lying between them. Germline V CDR1 and CDR2: MNHEY, SVGAGI. CDR3 loop: CASSYSTENNEQFF. The CDR3 region has the DNA TGTGCCAGCAGTTACTCGACGGAGAACAATGAGCAGTTCTTC.

The chain joins TRBV7-3 to TRBJ2-3; tentatively, D is TRBD2 (5 bases). CDR1 SGHTA and CDR2 FQGTGA come from the germline V gene. V lost 5 bases to trimming and J lost 0 bases, with 12 bases between them. CDR3 length equals 15 residues. CDR3 region: CASSPGVSSTDTQYF. CDR3 coding DNA: TGTGCCAGCAGCCCCGGGGTTAGTAGCACAGATACGCAGTATTTT. Supplemented by reference TRBV7-3 and TRBJ2-3, the full variable domain reads GAGVSQTPSNKVTEKGKYVELRCDPISGHTALYWYRQSLGQGPEFLIYFQGTGAADDSGLPNDRFFAVRPEGSVSTLKIQRTERGDSAVYLCASSPGVSSTDTQYFGPGTRLTVL.

The chain combines TRBV5-1 with TRBJ2-1; perhaps TRBD1 as D (5 bases). The V gene lost 2 bases and the J gene lost 0 bases, with 18 bases spanning the gap. The CDR3 has 18 residues. CDR1 is SGHRS, CDR2 YFSETQ, per germline. CDR3 loop: CASSLRGTTGSSYNEQFF. The DNA for the CDR3 is TGCGCCAGCAGCTTAAGGGGCACAACTGGGTCCTCCTACAATGAGCAGTTCTTC.